This entry describes one TCR beta chain. Its matching antigen is unknown. The source of the sample is a study of blood T cells in healthy people across ages. Findings and caveats of the study: Diversity estimates drawn from one million T cells were deemed underestimates. Compared with aged donors, long-lived donors showed fewer expanded clones, suggesting selection. With donor CMV status unknown, expanded clonotype changes were possibly confounded. Diversity of TCR beta per million T cells declined in a roughly linear way with age.

Using a J-beta primer mix together with a sample-barcoded 5' primer, a second PCR was run for roughly 7 to 11 cycles. MiXCR was run by TCRdb on the 5' RACE reads, yielding one entry per CDR3 protein. The repertoire holds under 750,000 distinct CDR3 sequences, 45% to 55% seen once, with under 30% in the top ten. The CDR3 contains 14 residues. Trimming left V 3 bases short and J 6 bases short, with 15 bases between. The germline V gene encodes CDR1 SNHLY and CDR2 FYNNEI. This receptor was identified in a man at least 80 years old in good health. Source material: blood. The chain uses TRBV2 and TRBJ2-7; D may be TRBD1 (8 bases). The chain's CDR3 is CASSDSTGEGEQYF. The CDR3 DNA is TGTGCCAGCAGTGACTCGACAGGGGAGGGCGAGCAGTACTTC. The whole variable domain, remainder taken from reference TRBV2 and TRBJ2-7, is EPEVTQTPSHQVTQMGQEVILRCVPISNHLYFYWYRQILGQKVEFLVSFYNNEISEKSEIFDDQFSVERPDGSNFTLKIRSTKLEDSAMYFCASSDSTGEGEQYFGPGTRLTVT.